Listed below are T cell receptor beta chains from one sample, sequenced in a study of T cell repertoires in cytomegalovirus infection. Each CDR3 protein is one row after TCRdb ran MiXCR on the reads. Here the sample spans hundreds of thousands of distinct CDR3 sequences, less than 20% being singletons. Sequencing was performed on PBMCs. The source is a human donor in good health (CMV status not recorded). Some clones in this sample may be carry-over from other donors' samples. CDR3s include the opening cysteine and the closing phenylalanine or tryptophan. Fields, in order: CDR3 length, J gene, D gene, clone size, V gene, CDR3 protein, CDR3 DNA. D genes are given only for firm matches. Not every row has a clone size; where given, it reads once, few, many or a size class.

12 TRBJ1-5 . . TRBV20-1 CSASRVGQPQHF TGCAGTGCTAGTAGGGTGGGTCAGCCCCAGCATTTT
18 TRBJ2-2 TRBD2 many TRBV7-2 CASSRHGTSGIGGGELFF TGTGCCAGCAGCCGACATGGGACTAGCGGGATCGGGGGCGGGGAGCTGTTTTTT
13 TRBJ2-7 TRBD1 few TRBV12-3/TRBV12-4 CASTTTGVYEQYF TGTGCCAGCACCACTACAGGGGTCTACGAGCAGTACTTC
13 TRBJ1-3 . many TRBV7-2 CASTRSSGNTIYF TGTGCCAGCACCCGGAGCTCTGGAAACACCATATATTTT
16 TRBJ2-1 TRBD1 few TRBV12-3/TRBV12-4 CASSQTSGTGHNEQFF TGTGCCAGCAGCCAGACCTCCGGGACAGGTCACAATGAGCAGTTCTTC
15 TRBJ2-3 . many TRBV7-2 CASSLSGLPTDTQYF TGTGCCAGCAGCTTATCCGGGCTACCCACAGATACGCAGTATTTT
13 TRBJ2-3 . . TRBV10-3 CAISGPGTDTQYF TGTGCCATCAGTGGGCCGGGCACAGATACGCAGTATTTT
14 TRBJ2-7 . few TRBV28 CASSLGTSTYEQYF TGTGCCAGCAGTTTAGGGACATCAACCTACGAGCAGTACTTC
14 TRBJ1-1 TRBD1 few TRBV19 CASIDRGRFTEAFF TGTGCCAGTATCGACAGGGGGCGCTTCACTGAAGCTTTCTTT
19 TRBJ1-5 TRBD1 . TRBV20-1 CSARDLGTGGVLGNQPQHF TGCAGTGCTAGAGATCTGGGGACAGGGGGCGTTTTGGGGAATCAGCCCCAGCATTTT
16 TRBJ1-5 . . TRBV28 CAGAEMGSYSNQPQHF TGTGCCGGCGCCGAGATGGGGTCCTATAGCAATCAGCCCCAGCATTTT
13 TRBJ1-1 . . TRBV27 CASSFLTNTEAFF TGTGCCAGCAGTTTCTTGACCAACACTGAAGCTTTCTTT
13 TRBJ1-2 . . TRBV10-2 CASSPAGDHGYTF TGCGCCAGCAGCCCCGCGGGGGACCATGGCTACACCTTC
13 TRBJ1-4 . . TRBV29-1 CSVEQDHNEKLFF TGCAGCGTTGAGCAGGACCACAATGAAAAACTGTTTTTT
14 TRBJ2-7 TRBD1 . TRBV7-9 CASSRTGDPYEQYF TGTGCCAGCAGCCGGACAGGGGACCCCTACGAGCAGTACTTC
12 TRBJ2-7 . . TRBV28 CASRDTFYEQYF TGTGCCAGCCGGGACACATTCTACGAGCAGTACTTC
15 TRBJ1-4 . . TRBV19 CASSQMDATNEKLFF TGTGCCAGTAGCCAGATGGACGCAACTAATGAAAAACTGTTTTTT
17 TRBJ1-3 . few TRBV18 CASSPPLPTFSGNTIYF TGTGCCAGCTCACCACCTCTGCCGACCTTCTCTGGAAACACCATATATTTT
15 TRBJ1-5 . few TRBV3-1 CASSPGTTPDQPQHF TGTGCCAGCAGCCCCGGGACAACGCCCGATCAGCCCCAGCATTTT
13 TRBJ1-2 . few TRBV12-5 CASGLNLGDGYTF TGTGCTAGTGGTTTGAATCTGGGAGATGGCTACACCTTC
19 TRBJ1-5 . few TRBV4-1 CASSQDGRGSGYSNQPQHF TGCGCCAGCAGCCAAGATGGAAGGGGATCGGGGTATAGCAATCAGCCCCAGCATTTT
16 TRBJ2-1 . few TRBV18 CASSPRRERPYNEQFF TGTGCCAGCTCACCAAGACGGGAAAGACCCTACAATGAGCAGTTCTTC
14 TRBJ1-2 TRBD1 . TRBV12-3/TRBV12-4 CASSWETGAYGYTF TGTGCCAGCAGTTGGGAGACAGGGGCCTATGGCTACACCTTC
15 TRBJ1-2 TRBD1 few TRBV4-2 CASSRETGGLYGYTF TGTGCCAGCAGCCGAGAGACAGGGGGCCTCTATGGCTACACCTTC
13 TRBJ1-1 . many TRBV28 CASRLGPNTEAFF TGTGCCAGCAGACTTGGGCCGAACACTGAAGCTTTCTTT
14 TRBJ2-1 TRBD2 few TRBV20-1 CSRGLAGSRNEQFF TGCAGCCGGGGGCTAGCGGGCTCCAGGAATGAGCAGTTCTTC
15 TRBJ1-4 . few TRBV5-6 CASSLSAATNEKLFF TGTGCCAGCAGCCTAAGTGCAGCAACTAATGAAAAACTGTTTTTT
15 TRBJ1-1 . few TRBV19 CASSIGQGRETEAFF TGTGCCAGTAGTATTGGCCAGGGTAGGGAAACTGAAGCTTTCTTT
14 TRBJ2-5 . . TRBV19 CASRSAGLKETQYF TGTGCCAGTAGGTCGGCAGGTCTCAAAGAGACCCAGTACTTC
13 TRBJ1-1 . many TRBV27 CASMRDVGTEAFF TGTGCCAGCATGAGGGATGTGGGAACTGAAGCTTTCTTT
17 TRBJ2-1 . . TRBV27 CASSWGSFTARYNEQFF TGTGCCAGCAGTTGGGGGAGTTTTACCGCCAGGTACAATGAGCAGTTCTTC
16 TRBJ2-1 TRBD2 few TRBV11-2 CASSSWVREAYNEQFF TGTGCCAGCAGCTCTTGGGTCCGGGAGGCCTACAATGAGCAGTTCTTC
13 TRBJ1-1 . . TRBV6-2/TRBV6-3 CASRVESNTEAFF TGTGCCAGCAGGGTTGAATCCAACACTGAAGCTTTCTTT
11 TRBJ1-1 . few TRBV20-1 CSAFQDTEAFF TGCAGTGCTTTTCAGGACACTGAAGCTTTCTTT
15 TRBJ2-7 TRBD2 many TRBV7-2 CASSRDYSSSYEQYF TGTGCCAGCAGCCGGGACTACTCGAGCTCCTACGAGCAGTACTTC
21 TRBJ2-1 TRBD2 . TRBV20-1 CSARDPLGTSGGRVSYNEQFF TGCAGTGCTAGAGACCCACTAGGGACTAGCGGGGGGAGGGTCTCCTACAATGAGCAGTTCTTC
13 TRBJ1-6 TRBD1 few TRBV6-5 CASSFDRESPLHF TGTGCCAGCAGTTTTGACAGGGAATCACCCCTCCACTTT
16 TRBJ2-3 TRBD2 few TRBV7-2 CASSLLSGGRSDTQYF TGTGCCAGCAGCTTATTATCGGGAGGGAGGTCAGATACGCAGTATTTT